This TCR beta chain derives from a study of blood T cell repertoires in COVID-19. Per the study methods: Estimates of nucleated cell counts were drawn from the amplification of reference gene primers. Clones were read by immunoSEQ multiplex PCR, and TCRdb kept only the in-frame ones, dropping some. The V and J calls and clone size are taken from that table; D and trimming were inferred from the DNA. Found here are 200,000 to 250,000 clones, 85% of them singletons; the top ten hold around 20%. Study members were between roughly 18 and 100 years old and lived in approximately 25 US regions. Recovered status applied to Cohort 3 donors who had two consecutive negative PCRs. It also applied to those with clearance or with symptom resolution. This CDR3 is 14 amino acids long. Germline lookup yields CDR1 MGHRA and CDR2 YSYEKL. The germline V and J ends were trimmed by 1 base and 2 bases, with 8 bases remaining between them.

The chain carries TRBV4-1 and TRBJ2-5; no clear D gene. The TCR comes from a man aged 40-49 years who had recovered from COVID-19. Sequencing was done on a sample of PBMCs or T cells enriched from blood (not recorded which). CDR3 residues: CASSQVHSQETQYF. CDR3 DNA: TGCGCCAGCAGCCAAGTACACAGTCAAGAGACCCAGTACTTC.